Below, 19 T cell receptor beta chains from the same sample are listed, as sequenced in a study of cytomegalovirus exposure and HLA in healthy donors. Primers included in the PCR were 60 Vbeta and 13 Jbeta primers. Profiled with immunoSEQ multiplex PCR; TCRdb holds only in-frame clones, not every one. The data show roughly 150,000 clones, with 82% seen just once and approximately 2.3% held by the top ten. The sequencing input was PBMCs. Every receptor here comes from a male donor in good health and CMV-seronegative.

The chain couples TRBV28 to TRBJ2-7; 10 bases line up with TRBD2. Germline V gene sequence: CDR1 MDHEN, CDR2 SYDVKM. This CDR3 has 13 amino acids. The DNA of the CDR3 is TGTGTTAGCGGGGGGAAGCGCACCTACGAGCAGTACTTC. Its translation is CVSGGKRTYEQYF.

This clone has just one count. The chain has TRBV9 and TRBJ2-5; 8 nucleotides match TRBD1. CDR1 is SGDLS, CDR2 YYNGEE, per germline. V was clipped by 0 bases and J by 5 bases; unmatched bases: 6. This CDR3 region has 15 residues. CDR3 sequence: CASSVGGTGGETQYF. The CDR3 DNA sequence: TGTGCCAGCAGCGTAGGGGGCACAGGGGGGGAGACCCAGTACTTC.

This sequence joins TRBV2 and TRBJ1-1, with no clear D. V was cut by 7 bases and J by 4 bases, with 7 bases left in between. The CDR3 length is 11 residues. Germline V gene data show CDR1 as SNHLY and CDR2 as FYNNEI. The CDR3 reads CASILSTEAFF. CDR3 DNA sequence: TGTGCCAGCATTCTGTCCACTGAAGCTTTCTTT.

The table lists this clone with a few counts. Here the CDR3 DNA reads TGCGCCAGCAGCCAAGAGCTTTTCTTCCTAGCGGGAGAAATGCACAATGAGCAGTTCTTC. Its protein is CASSQELFFLAGEMHNEQFF. This rearrangement joins TRBV4-3 to TRBJ2-1; 10 bases fit TRBD2. Germline loops: CDR1 LGHNA, CDR2 YSLEER. The CDR3 is made up of 20 amino acids. The V gene end was trimmed by 0 bases and the J gene end by 5 bases; junction bases not matched to a gene: 16.

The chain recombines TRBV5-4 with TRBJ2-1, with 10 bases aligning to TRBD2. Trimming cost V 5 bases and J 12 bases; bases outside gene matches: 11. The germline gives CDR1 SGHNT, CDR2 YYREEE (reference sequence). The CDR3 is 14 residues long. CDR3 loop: CASRGRTSGASQFF. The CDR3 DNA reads TGTGCCAGCAGGGGTAGAACTAGCGGGGCTTCGCAGTTCTTC.

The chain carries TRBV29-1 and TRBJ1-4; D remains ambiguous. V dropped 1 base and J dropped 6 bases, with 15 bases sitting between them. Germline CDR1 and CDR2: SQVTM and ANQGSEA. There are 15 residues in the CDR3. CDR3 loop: CSVEGYVPRDEKLFF. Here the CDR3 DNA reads TGCAGCGTTGAAGGTTATGTCCCTCGGGATGAAAAACTGTTTTTT.

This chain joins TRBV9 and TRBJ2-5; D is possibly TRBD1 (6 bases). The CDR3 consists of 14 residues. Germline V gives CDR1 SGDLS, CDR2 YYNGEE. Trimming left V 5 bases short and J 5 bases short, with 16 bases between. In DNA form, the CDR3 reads TGTGCCAGCAGTCGAACCAGGGGTTTCGAGACCCAGTACTTC. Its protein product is CASSRTRGFETQYF. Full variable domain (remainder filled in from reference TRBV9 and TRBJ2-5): DSGVTQTPKHLITATGQRVTLRCSPRSGDLSVYWYQQSLDQGLQFLIQYYNGEERAKGNILERFSAQQFPDLHSELNLSSLELGDSALYFCASSRTRGFETQYFGPGTRLLVL.

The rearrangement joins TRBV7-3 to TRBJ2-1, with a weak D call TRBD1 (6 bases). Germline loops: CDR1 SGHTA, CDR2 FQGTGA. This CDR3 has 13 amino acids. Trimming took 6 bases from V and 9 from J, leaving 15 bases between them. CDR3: CASSWAGDGEQFF. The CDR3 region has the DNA TGTGCCAGCAGTTGGGCAGGGGACGGTGAGCAGTTCTTC.

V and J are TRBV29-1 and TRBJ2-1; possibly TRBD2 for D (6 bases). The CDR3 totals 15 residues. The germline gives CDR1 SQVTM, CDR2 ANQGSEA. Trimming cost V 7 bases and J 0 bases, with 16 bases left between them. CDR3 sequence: CSGAGFSGSYNEQFF. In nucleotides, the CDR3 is TGCAGCGGGGCGGGGTTTAGCGGCTCCTACAATGAGCAGTTCTTC.

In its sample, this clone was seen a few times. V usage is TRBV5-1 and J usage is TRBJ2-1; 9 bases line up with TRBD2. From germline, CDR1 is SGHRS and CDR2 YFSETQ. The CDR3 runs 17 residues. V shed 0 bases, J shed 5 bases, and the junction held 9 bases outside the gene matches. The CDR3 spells CASSLVPGAGGHNEQFF. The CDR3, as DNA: TGCGCCAGCAGCTTGGTCCCCGGAGCGGGAGGACACAATGAGCAGTTCTTC.

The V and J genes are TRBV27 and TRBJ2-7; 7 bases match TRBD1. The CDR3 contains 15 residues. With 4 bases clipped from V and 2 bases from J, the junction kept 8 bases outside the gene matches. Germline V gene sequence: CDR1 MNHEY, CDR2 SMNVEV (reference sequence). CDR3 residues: CASSYHRGQPYEQYF. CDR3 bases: TGTGCCAGCAGTTACCACCGGGGACAGCCCTACGAGCAGTACTTC.

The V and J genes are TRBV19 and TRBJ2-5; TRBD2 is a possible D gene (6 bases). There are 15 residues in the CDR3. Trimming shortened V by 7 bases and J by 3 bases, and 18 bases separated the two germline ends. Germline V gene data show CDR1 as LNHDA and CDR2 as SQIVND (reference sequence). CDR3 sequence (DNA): TGTGCCAGTAAGTGGGCGGGACGACCGGAAGAGACCCAGTACTTC. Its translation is CASKWAGRPEETQYF.

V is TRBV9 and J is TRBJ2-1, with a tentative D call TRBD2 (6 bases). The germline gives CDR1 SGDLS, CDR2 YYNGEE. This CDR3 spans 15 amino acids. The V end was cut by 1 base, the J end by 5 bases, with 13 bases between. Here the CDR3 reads CASSVSGRSNNEQFF. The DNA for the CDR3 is TGTGCCAGCAGCGTATCCGGGAGAAGTAACAATGAGCAGTTCTTC.

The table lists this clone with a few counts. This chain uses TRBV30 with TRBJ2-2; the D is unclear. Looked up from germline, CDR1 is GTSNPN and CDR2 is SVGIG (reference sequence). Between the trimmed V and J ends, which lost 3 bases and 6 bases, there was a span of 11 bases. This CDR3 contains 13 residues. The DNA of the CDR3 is TGTGCCTGGAGGCGGTCCGGTGCCGGGGAGCTGTTTTTT. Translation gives CAWRRSGAGELFF. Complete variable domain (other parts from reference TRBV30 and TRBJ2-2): SQTIHQWPATLVQPVGSPLSLECTVEGTSNPNLYWYRQAAGRGLQLLFYSVGIGQISSEVPQNLSASRPQDRQFILSSKKLLLSDSGFYLCAWRRSGAGELFFGEGSRLTVL.

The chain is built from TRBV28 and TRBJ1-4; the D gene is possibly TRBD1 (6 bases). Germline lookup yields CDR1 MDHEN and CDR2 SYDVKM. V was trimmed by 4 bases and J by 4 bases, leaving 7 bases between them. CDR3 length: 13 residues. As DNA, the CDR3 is TGTGCCAGCAGTTCGGACAGTAATGAAAAACTGTTTTTT. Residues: CASSSDSNEKLFF.

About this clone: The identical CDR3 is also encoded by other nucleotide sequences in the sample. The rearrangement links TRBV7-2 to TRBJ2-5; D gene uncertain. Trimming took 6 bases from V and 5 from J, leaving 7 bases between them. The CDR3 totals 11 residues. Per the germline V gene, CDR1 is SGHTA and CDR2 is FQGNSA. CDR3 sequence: CASSFGETQYF. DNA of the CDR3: TGTGCCAGCAGTTTCGGTGAGACCCAGTACTTC.

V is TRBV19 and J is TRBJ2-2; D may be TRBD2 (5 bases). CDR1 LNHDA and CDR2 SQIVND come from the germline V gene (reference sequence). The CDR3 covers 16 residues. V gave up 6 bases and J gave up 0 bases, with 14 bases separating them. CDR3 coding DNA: TGTGCCAGTAGCCCTAGGTACGGGACGAACACCGGGGAGCTGTTTTTT. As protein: CASSPRYGTNTGELFF. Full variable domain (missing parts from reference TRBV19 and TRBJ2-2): DGGITQSPKYLFRKEGQNVTLSCEQNLNHDAMYWYRQDPGQGLRLIYYSQIVNDFQKGDIAEGYSVSREKKESFPLTVTSAQKNPTAFYLCASSPRYGTNTGELFFGEGSRLTVL.

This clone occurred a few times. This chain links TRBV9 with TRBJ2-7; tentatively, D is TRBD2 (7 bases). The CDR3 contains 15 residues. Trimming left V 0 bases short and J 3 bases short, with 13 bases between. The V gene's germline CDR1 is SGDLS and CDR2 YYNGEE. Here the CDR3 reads CASSVDQGGGYEQYF. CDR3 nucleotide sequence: TGTGCCAGCAGCGTAGATCAGGGAGGGGGCTACGAGCAGTACTTC.

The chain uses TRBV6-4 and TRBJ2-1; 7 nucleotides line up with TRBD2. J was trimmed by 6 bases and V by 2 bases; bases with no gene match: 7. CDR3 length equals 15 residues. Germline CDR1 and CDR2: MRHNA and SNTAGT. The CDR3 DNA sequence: TGTGCCAGCAGTGACGTCGCGGGAGAGGGCAATGAGCAGTTCTTC. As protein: CASSDVAGEGNEQFF.